Presented here are 5 T cell receptor beta chains from one specimen sequenced in a study of control samples from healthy donors and cancer patients. Assay used: immunoSEQ multiplex PCR; TCRdb lists only in-frame clones, some missing. The sample carries some 96,000 clones, less than 90% recorded once. The material sequenced was blood. The receptors were sampled from a woman in her fifties or sixties in good health.

The chain joins TRBV6-4 to TRBJ1-6; D uncertain. The germline gives CDR1 MRHNA, CDR2 SNTAGT. V was pared by 5 bases and J by 6 bases, with 11 bases between. This CDR3 region has 14 residues. CDR3 DNA sequence: TGTGCCAGCAGTTTATCGGGAGGTAATTCACCCCTCCACTTT. Translating gives CASSLSGGNSPLHF.

The rearrangement uses TRBV18 and TRBJ2-1, with a tentative D call TRBD2 (5 bases). Germline-derived CDR1 and CDR2 are KGHSH and LQKENI. The CDR3 length is 16 residues. The ends were cut back, 1 base at V and 0 bases at J, with 10 bases in the middle. DNA of the CDR3: TGTGCCAGCTCACCACTTCGGAGGAGCTCCTACAATGAGCAGTTCTTC. As protein: CASSPLRRSSYNEQFF.

V usage is TRBV30 and J usage is TRBJ1-4; D uncertain. CDR3 size: 14 residues. V shed 0 bases and J shed 8 bases, with 13 bases lying between them. Germline CDR1 is GTSNPN and CDR2 is SVGIG (reference sequence). CDR3 loop: CAWSVGPSREKLFF. CDR3 DNA sequence: TGTGCCTGGAGTGTAGGGCCCAGTCGGGAAAAACTGTTTTTT.

This clone was seen more than once but under ten times. This sequence joins TRBV6-4 and TRBJ2-1, with TRBD1 matching 8 bases. CDR1 is MRHNA and CDR2 is SNTAGT in the germline V gene. The CDR3 is 15 amino acids. V gave up 6 bases and J gave up 0 bases; unmatched junction bases: 4. CDR3 DNA: TGTGCCAGCAGCGAGGGACAGGCCTCCTACAATGAGCAGTTCTTC. Amino acids: CASSEGQASYNEQFF.

J is TRBJ2-7 and V is TRBV2, with TRBD2 identical over 7 bases. Losses at the gene ends were 7 bases for V and 0 bases for J; bases not matched to a gene: 3. This CDR3 spans 13 amino acids. Germline-derived CDR1 and CDR2 are SNHLY and FYNNEI. The CDR3 DNA follows: TGTGCCAGCACTCGACTAGCCTCCTACGAGCAGTACTTC. This translates into CASTRLASYEQYF. The entire variable domain, with the rest obtained from reference TRBV2 and TRBJ2-7, is as follows: EPEVTQTPSHQVTQMGQEVILRCVPISNHLYFYWYRQILGQKVEFLVSFYNNEISEKSEIFDDQFSVERPDGSNFTLKIRSTKLEDSAMYFCASTRLASYEQYFGPGTRLTVT.